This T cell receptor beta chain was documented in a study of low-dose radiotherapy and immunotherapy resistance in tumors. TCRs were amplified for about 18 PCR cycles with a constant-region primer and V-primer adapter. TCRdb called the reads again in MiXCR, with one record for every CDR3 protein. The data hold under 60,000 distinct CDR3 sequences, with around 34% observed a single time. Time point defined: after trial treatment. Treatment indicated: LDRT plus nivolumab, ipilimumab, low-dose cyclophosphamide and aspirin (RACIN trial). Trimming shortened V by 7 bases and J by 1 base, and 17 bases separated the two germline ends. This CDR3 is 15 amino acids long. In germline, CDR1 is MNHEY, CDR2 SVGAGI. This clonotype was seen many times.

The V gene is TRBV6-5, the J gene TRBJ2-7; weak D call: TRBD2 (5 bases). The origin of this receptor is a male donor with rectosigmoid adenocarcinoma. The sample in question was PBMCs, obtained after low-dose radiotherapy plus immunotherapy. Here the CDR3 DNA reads TGTGCCAGCACCCGAGGATCTGAGGGTTCCTACGAGCAGTACTTC. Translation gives CASTRGSEGSYEQYF.